This T cell receptor (beta chain) was captured in a study of CD8 T cells in Susac syndrome (dated by TCRdb to between 2018 and 2020). Describing the broader study: Repertoire sequencing was used to test whether CD8+ T cell activation and differentiation in Susac syndrome was antigen driven. CD8+ T cell repertoire clonality was compared between about 12 healthy donors, roughly 14 Susac syndrome patients and around 15 multiple sclerosis patients.

Peripheral blood CD8+ and CD4+ T cells from healthy donors, Susac syndrome patients and multiple sclerosis patients were profiled by high-throughput TCR beta sequencing. The multiple sclerosis controls were treatment-naive patients whose relapsing-remitting disease, either stable or active, fulfilled the revised McDonald criteria. Bulk CD8+ and CD4+ T cells were purified by magnetic negative isolation, whereas CD8+ TEMRA cells were enriched by FACS. Blood was collected in EDTA tubes and processed within 24 hours, with PBMCs isolated through density gradient centrifugation. PBMCs intended for TCR sequencing were frozen in liquid nitrogen and were later thawed in a 37 degrees C water bath. A purity of at least 90% was achieved for sorted or isolated CD4+, CD8+ and CD8+ TEMRA cells. This clonotype has just one count. What antigen it recognizes has not been identified. Base qualities are not recorded, but no much larger clone differs from it by a single base. A single read counts as weak evidence.

General conclusions and limits of the study: The study acknowledged that relatively few individuals were included in the TCR sequencing and HLA analysis.

A distance of 16 bases separates the germline ends of V and J, which lose 3 bases and 8 bases respectively. The CDR3 spans 15 residues, from the cysteine through the phenylalanine. CDR3 DNA is the only sequence kept; it has 45 bases, read in frame from the first base. CDR1 and CDR2 are drawn from the germline V gene (reference sequence): LGHDT, YNNKEL. RNA was extracted using the RNeasy kit, and roughly 0.45 to 1 ug of the RNA was reverse transcribed with random hexamers. The immunoSEQ multiplex PCR assay, which covers 54 Vbeta and 13 Jbeta segments, was used to amplify TCR beta CDR3 regions. Bias from PCR amplification was corrected by using a synthetic template baseline for primer optimization and for computational correction. Per the source publication's procedure: Reads were annotated to V, D and J genes according to IMGT and were analyzed with immunoSEQ Analyzer, with only productive sequences retained. Clonality was calculated as one minus the Shannon entropy normalized by log2 of the number of productive unique sequences. Public and private clones were assessed among the 100 most prevalent clones of each patient and control. A clone was defined as Susac-specific if it was absent from the healthy and MS cohorts, from about 1,100 published viral clones and from other ImmuneACCESS disease sequences. TCRdb reran the public reads through fastp at Q25 and MiXCR, keeping productive beta chains. Rows with a matching CDR3 protein are joined into one entry that keeps the most common DNA and genes. TCRdb's processing, not the authors', yielded these V and J calls. Across this sample there are a few hundred thousand distinct CDR3 sequences, with roughly 92% seen only once. Around 0.14% of the sample is held by the ten biggest clonotypes.

This clonotype was obtained from a human donor with multiple sclerosis. In this chain, TRBV3-1 is recombined with TRBJ1-4; TRBD1 is a weak D gene call, 5 bases matching. Sequences were obtained from CD8+ T cells from PBMCs. Here is the DNA: TGTGCCAGCAGCCACCGGACCTCGGGGGACGAAAAACTGTTTTTT. Its protein product is CASSHRTSGDEKLFF.